Listed here are 4 T cell receptor beta chains from one sample, sequenced in a study of T-cell reconstitution after alpha-beta-depleted transplantation in children. Preparation of the TCRbeta library used unique molecular identifiers. MiXCR, run by TCRdb on the PCR reads, gives a single entry per CDR3 protein. The sample lists about half a million distinct CDR3 sequences; approximately 12% were seen once. The sample in question was PBMCs from the stem cell graft donor, obtained from the stem cell graft. These receptors came from a human donor who donated a stem cell graft to a child with combined immunodeficiency.

About this clonotype itself: Likely a read error: the CDR3 ends without its conserved phenylalanine or tryptophan. In DNA, the CDR3 is TGCTGTGCTAGGAGGGGACTAGCGGAAAGCTCCTACGAGCAGTACTGC. Translated, it gives CCARRGLAESSYEQYC. The gene calls are TRBV20-1 and TRBJ2-7, with 11 bases lining up with TRBD2. CDR3 length: 16 amino acids. Germline V gene lookup returns CDR1 DFQATT and CDR2 SNEGSKA (reference sequence).

The genes are TRBV4-2 and TRBJ2-5; 11 nucleotides align to TRBD1. Germline V gene sequence: CDR1 LGHNA, CDR2 YNFKEQ. Trimming cost V 5 bases and J 7 bases; bases outside gene matches: 9. The CDR3 is 15 residues long. The CDR3 here is CASSTRTGGAMTQYF. The CDR3 nucleotides are TGTGCCAGCAGCACCCGGACAGGGGGCGCGATGACCCAGTACTTC.

V usage is TRBV9 and J usage is TRBJ2-7, with 10 bases fitting TRBD2. CDR1 is SGDLS, CDR2 YYNGEE, per germline. The CDR3 is made up of 14 amino acids. Trimming at V came to 3 bases and at J to 4 bases, leaving 4 bases not matched to a gene. This chain's CDR3 is CASSGASGRYEQYF. CDR3 DNA: TGTGCCAGCAGCGGTGCTAGCGGGAGATACGAGCAGTACTTC. The entire variable domain, with the rest obtained from reference TRBV9 and TRBJ2-7, is as follows: DSGVTQTPKHLITATGQRVTLRCSPRSGDLSVYWYQQSLDQGLQFLIQYYNGEERAKGNILERFSAQQFPDLHSELNLSSLELGDSALYFCASSGASGRYEQYFGPGTRLTVT.

In its sample, this clonotype was seen many times. The V gene is TRBV24-1, the J gene TRBJ2-1; D ambiguous. V was trimmed by 5 bases and J by 9 bases, leaving 10 bases between them. The V gene's germline CDR1 is KGHDR and CDR2 SFDVKD. The CDR3 length is 12 residues. The CDR3 sequence is CATSVPPGEQFF. The CDR3 bases are TGTGCCACCAGTGTCCCCCCCGGTGAGCAGTTCTTC.